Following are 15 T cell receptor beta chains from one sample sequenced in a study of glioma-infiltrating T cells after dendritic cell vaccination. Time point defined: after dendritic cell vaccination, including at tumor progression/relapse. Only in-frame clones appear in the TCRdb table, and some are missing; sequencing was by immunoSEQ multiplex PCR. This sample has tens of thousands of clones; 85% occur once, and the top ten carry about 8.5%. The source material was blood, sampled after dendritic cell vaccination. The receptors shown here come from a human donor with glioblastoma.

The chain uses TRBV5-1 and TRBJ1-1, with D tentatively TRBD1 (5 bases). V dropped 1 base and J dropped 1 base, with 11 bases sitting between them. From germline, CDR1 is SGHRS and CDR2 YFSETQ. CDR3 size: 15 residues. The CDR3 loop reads CASSLQGDRNTEAFF. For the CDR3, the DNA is TGCGCCAGCAGCTTGCAGGGTGACAGGAACACTGAAGCTTTCTTT.

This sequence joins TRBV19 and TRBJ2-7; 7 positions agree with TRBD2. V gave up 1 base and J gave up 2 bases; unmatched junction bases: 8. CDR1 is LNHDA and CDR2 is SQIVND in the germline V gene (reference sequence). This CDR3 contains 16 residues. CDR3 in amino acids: CASSIGAGEGTYEQYF. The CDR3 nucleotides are TGTGCCAGTAGTATAGGGGCGGGAGAGGGCACCTACGAGCAGTACTTC.

CDR3 bases: TGCGCCAGCAGCTCGACAGGGAGCACAGATACGCAGTATTTT. Protein: CASSSTGSTDTQYF. V usage is TRBV5-1 and J usage is TRBJ2-3, with 7 bases lining up with TRBD1. Unmatched junction bases numbered 1, after V lost 3 bases and J lost 0 bases. The V gene's germline CDR1 is SGHRS and CDR2 YFSETQ. The CDR3 sequence is 14 residues long.

This CDR3 reads CASSGTSGRANTGELFF. DNA of the CDR3: TGTGCCAGCAGCGGGACTAGCGGGAGAGCGAACACCGGGGAGCTGTTTTTT. The V call is TRBV7-6, the J call TRBJ2-2, with 14 bases fitting TRBD2. Germline lookup yields CDR1 SGHVS and CDR2 FNYEAQ. CDR3 length: 17 residues. The V and J ends lost 5 bases and 0 bases, in that order; junction bases with no gene match: 2.

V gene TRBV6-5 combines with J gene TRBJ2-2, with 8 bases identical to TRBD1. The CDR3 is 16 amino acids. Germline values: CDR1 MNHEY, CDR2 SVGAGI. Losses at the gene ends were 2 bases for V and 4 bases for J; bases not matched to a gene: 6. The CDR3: CASSYVQGARTGELFF. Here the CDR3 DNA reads TGTGCCAGCAGTTACGTCCAGGGGGCGCGCACCGGGGAGCTGTTTTTT.

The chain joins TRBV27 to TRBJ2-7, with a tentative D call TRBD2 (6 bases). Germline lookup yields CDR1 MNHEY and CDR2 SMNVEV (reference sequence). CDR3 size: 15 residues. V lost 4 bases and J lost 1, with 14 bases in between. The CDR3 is CASSSGTSPSYEQYF. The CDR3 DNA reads TGTGCCAGCAGTTCCGGGACTTCCCCTTCCTACGAGCAGTACTTC.

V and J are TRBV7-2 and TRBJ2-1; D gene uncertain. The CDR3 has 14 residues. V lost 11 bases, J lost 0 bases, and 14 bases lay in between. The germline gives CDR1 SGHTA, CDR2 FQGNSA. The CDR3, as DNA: TGTGCCGGCAAGGTACAGAGCTCCTACAATGAGCAGTTCTTC. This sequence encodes CAGKVQSSYNEQFF.

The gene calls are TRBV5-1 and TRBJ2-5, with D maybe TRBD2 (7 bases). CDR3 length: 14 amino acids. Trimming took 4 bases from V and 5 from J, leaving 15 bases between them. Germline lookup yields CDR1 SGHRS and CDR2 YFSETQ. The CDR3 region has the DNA TGCGCCAGCAGCGGGGGGGGCCTCGGGGAGACCCAGTACTTC. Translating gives CASSGGGLGETQYF.

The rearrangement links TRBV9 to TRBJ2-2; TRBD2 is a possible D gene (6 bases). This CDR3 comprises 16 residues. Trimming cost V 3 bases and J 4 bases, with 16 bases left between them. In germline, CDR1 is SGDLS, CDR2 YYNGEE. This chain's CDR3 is CASSARGSVRTGELFF. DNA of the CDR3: TGTGCCAGCAGCGCTCGGGGGTCAGTGCGCACCGGGGAGCTGTTTTTT.

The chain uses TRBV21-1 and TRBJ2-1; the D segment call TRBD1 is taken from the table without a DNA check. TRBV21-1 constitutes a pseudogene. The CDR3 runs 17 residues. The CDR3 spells CASSKARGQGVYNEQFF. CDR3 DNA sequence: TGTGCCAGCAGCAAAGCCAGAGGACAGGGGGTTTATAATGAGCAGTTCTTC.

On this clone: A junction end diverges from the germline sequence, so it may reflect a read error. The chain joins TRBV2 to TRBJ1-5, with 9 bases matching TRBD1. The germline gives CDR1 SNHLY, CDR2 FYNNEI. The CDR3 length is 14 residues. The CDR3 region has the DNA TGTGCCGGCAGCCTGGGACAGGGACCCATGCCCCAGCATTTT. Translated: CAGSLGQGPMPQHF.

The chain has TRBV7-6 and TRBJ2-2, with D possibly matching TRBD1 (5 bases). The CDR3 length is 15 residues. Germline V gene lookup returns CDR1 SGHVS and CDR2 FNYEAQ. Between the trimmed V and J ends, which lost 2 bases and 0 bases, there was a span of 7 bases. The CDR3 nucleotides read TGTGCCAGCAGCTTACAGGGTCCGAACACCGGGGAGCTGTTTTTT. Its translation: CASSLQGPNTGELFF. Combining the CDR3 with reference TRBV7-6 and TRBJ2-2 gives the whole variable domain GAGVSQSPRYKVTKRGQDVALRCDPISGHVSLYWYRQALGQGPEFLTYFNYEAQQDKSGLPNDRFSAERPEGSISTLTIQRTEQRDSAMYRCASSLQGPNTGELFFGEGSRLTVL.

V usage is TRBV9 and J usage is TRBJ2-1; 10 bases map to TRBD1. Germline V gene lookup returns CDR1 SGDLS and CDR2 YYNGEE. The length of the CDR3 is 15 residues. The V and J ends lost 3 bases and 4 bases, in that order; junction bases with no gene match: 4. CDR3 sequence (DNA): TGTGCCAGCAGCGGGGGACAGGGGCGGTACAATGAGCAGTTCTTC. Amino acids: CASSGGQGRYNEQFF.

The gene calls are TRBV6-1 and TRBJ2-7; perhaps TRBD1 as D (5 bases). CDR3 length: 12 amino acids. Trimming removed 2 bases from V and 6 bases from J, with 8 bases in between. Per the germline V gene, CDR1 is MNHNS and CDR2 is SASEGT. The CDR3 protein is CASSEIRVEQYF. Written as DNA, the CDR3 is TGTGCCAGCAGTGAAATCAGGGTCGAGCAGTACTTC.

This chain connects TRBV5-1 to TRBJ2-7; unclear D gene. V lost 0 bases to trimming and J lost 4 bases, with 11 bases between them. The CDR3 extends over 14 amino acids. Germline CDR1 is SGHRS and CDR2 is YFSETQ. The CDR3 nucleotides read TGCGCCAGCAGCTTGGCCCCTAAAGTTTACGAGCAGTACTTC. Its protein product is CASSLAPKVYEQYF.